Described below is a single T cell receptor (beta chain) sequence and its context. This clonotype turned up a few times. Its specific antigen is unknown. Base-call qualities are not available, and no considerably larger clone is one nucleotide away. These data belong to a study of T-cell memory formation after mild COVID-19 (dated by TCRdb to about 2021). As for the study more broadly: TCR sequence clusters from the two donors were found to be largely donor specific. In two donors, T-cell clones that expanded and contracted after mild COVID-19 were followed by sequencing TCRalpha and TCRbeta repertoires longitudinally. The cohort was made up of two young adult volunteers, one female and one male, who were previously healthy.

TCRdb lists the instrument as Illumina NovaSeq 6000. cDNA libraries for TCRalpha and TCRbeta were prepared by 5'RACE using constant-segment primers, with sample barcodes and unique molecular identifiers added. RNA was extracted from every sample with Trizol reagent. Amplification of the libraries took two PCR steps, and the second step added a second sample barcode plus Illumina TruSeq adapters. The libraries were sequenced on an Illumina NovaSeq using 2 x 150 bp paired-end reads. The authors' analysis ran thus. With migec v1.2.7, reads were demultiplexed and then collapsed into UMI-guided consensus sequences. Using mixcr v2.1.11, the UMI consensuses were aligned to TRA and TRB V and J templates and assembled into clonotypes. A clonotype was counted as expanded or contracted only when both edgeR and NoisET called the clonotype significant, with the noise models trained on biological replicates. For edgeR calls, a false discovery rate-adjusted p below 0.01 and a log2 fold-change threshold of 1 were applied. As an exploratory analysis of dynamics, max-normalized trajectories of the 1000 most abundant clonotypes were examined by PCA with hierarchical clustering. The CD4 or CD8 phenotype of responding clones was assigned using the separately sequenced CD4+ and CD8+ repertoires. TCRdb trimmed public reads at Q25 via fastp, called clones via MiXCR and kept in-frame beta chains. CDR3 protein duplicates are merged, each entry listing the most common genes and DNA. The V and J calls and clone size come from TCRdb's table, not from the authors' own analysis. Counted in this sample were roughly 68,000 distinct CDR3 sequences; 16% of them appeared once. The ten largest clones take up roughly a third of the sample.

On the study overall, not on this receptor specifically: Only a couple of mild cases were covered in the study, and larger cohorts including severe cases with pre-infection samples were considered necessary. Some responding clones were found in pre-infection memory, which suggests that pre-existing cross-reactive memory T cells took part in the SARS-CoV-2 response. SARS-CoV-2 specificity was not confirmed for the second-wave clones peaking on day 37. Balanced CD4/CD8 phenotypes were observed for clones contracting from day 15 to 85, whereas a bias towards CD4+ was observed for a second wave of clones expanding from day 15 to 37. Contracting CD4+ clones appeared mostly in the CM and EM memory subsets, whereas CD8+ clones were enriched in EMRA.

Ficoll-Paque density gradient centrifugation was used to isolate PBMCs. The material sequenced was PBMCs or a T cell subset sorted from them (not recorded which). This TCR derives from an adult woman who had mild COVID-19 (a few samples of this study predate the infection). The sample titles of this study are shuffled in the database, so cell type and time point are left out; the donor was told from shared clones.

CDR3 region: CASSPGGAMYEQYF. The DNA sequence is TGTGCCAGCAGTCCTGGGGGGGCAATGTACGAGCAGTACTTC. The rearrangement combines TRBV9 with TRBJ2-7, with a tentative D gene TRBD2 over 7 matching bases. The CDR3 runs 14 amino acids, cysteine and phenylalanine included. Only the CDR3 portion is preserved as DNA: 42 bases, with reading frame beginning at the first base. The germline V gene specifies SGDLS as CDR1 and YYNGEE as CDR2. V sheds 5 bases and J sheds 4 bases, leaving 16 bases between their ends.